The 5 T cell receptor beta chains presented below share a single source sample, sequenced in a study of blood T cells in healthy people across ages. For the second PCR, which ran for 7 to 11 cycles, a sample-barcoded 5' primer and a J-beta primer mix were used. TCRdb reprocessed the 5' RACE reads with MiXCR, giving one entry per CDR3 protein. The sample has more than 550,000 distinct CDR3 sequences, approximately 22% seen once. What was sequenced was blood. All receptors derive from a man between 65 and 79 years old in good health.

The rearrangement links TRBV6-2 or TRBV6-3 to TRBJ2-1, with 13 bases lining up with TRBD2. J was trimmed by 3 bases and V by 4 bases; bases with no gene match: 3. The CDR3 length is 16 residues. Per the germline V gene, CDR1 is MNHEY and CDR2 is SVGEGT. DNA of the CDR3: TGTGCCAGCAGTTGGACTAGCGGGAGTTTCTACAATGAGCAGTTCTTC. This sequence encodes CASSWTSGSFYNEQFF.

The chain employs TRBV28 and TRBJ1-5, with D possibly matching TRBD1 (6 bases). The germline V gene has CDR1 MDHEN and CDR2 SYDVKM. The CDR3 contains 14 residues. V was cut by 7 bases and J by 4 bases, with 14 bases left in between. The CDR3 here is CASTEWGTNQPQHF. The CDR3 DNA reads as TGTGCCAGCACCGAATGGGGGACAAATCAGCCCCAGCATTTT.

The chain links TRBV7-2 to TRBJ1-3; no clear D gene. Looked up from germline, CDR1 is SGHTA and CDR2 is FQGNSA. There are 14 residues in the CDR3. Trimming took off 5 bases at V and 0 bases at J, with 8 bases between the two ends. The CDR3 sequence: CASSLKSSGNTIYF. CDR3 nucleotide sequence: TGTGCCAGCAGCCTAAAGAGCTCTGGAAACACCATATATTTT.

The CDR3 sequence is CASSPHRTGNTEAFF. The CDR3 coding sequence is TGTGCCAGCAGCCCCCACCGGACCGGAAACACTGAAGCTTTCTTT. The chain employs TRBV3-1 and TRBJ1-1, with D hard to call. Germline lookup yields CDR1 LGHDT and CDR2 YNNKEL (reference sequence). There are 15 residues in the CDR3. V gave up 4 bases and J gave up 2 bases, with 14 bases separating them.

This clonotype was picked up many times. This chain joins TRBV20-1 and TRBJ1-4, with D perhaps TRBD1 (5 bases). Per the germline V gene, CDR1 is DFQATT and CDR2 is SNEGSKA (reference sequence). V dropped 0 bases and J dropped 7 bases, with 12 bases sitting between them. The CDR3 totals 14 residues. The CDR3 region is CSARDLGVGEKLFF. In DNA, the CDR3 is TGCAGTGCTAGAGATCTGGGGGTGGGTGAAAAACTGTTTTTT.